This T cell receptor (beta chain) was retrieved from a study of blood T cell repertoires in COVID-19. Generated by immunoSEQ multiplex PCR, the TCRdb table keeps only in-frame clones and is missing some. The data show some 420,000 clones, 85% to 90% seen once. Those who participated ranged in age from roughly 18 to 90 years and resided in approximately 26 US areas. The recovered donors of Cohort 3 showed two negative PCRs, clearance, or symptom resolution. The CDR3 is 13 amino acids. Germline lookup yields CDR1 MNHEY and CDR2 SVGEGT. A note on this clone: A read error may account for a junction end that differs from germline.

The sequence derives from a man younger than 45 who had recovered from COVID-19. Sample: PBMCs or T cells enriched from blood (not recorded which). This rearrangement joins TRBV6-2 or TRBV6-3 to TRBJ2-7; 8 bases agree with TRBD2. This CDR3 is CASSQTSGGPHHF. CDR3 nucleotide sequence: TGTGCCAGCAGTCAAACTAGCGGAGGACCCCACCACTTC.